These 18 T cell receptor beta chains came from one sample sequenced in a study of blood T cell repertoires in COVID-19 (dated by TCRdb to about 2020). Library method: the immunoSEQ multiplex PCR assay. Drawn from immuneACCESS, this table holds only the in-frame rearrangements with V and J called that TCRdb kept. Clones are partly lost; checked studies trace under half to an unresolved V gene and leave the rest unexplained. Present in this sample are approximately 50,000 clones, roughly 90% of which were seen just once. Of the sample, 3.1% is held by the ten largest clones. The material sequenced was peripheral blood. Receptors were obtained from a human donor in a cohort sampled during active COVID-19.

The rearrangement joins TRBV6-5 to TRBJ2-5, with TRBD1 matching over 8 bases. Germline V gene sequence: CDR1 MNHEY, CDR2 SVGAGI. The V and J ends lost 8 bases and 5 bases, in that order; junction bases with no gene match: 13. The CDR3 contains 15 residues. CDR3 loop: CASGGQGNFGETQYF. The CDR3 DNA sequence: TGTGCCAGCGGCGGACAGGGAAATTTCGGGGAGACCCAGTACTTC.

The genes are TRBV6-1 and TRBJ1-2; the D is unclear. Per germline, CDR1 MNHNS and CDR2 SASEGT. This CDR3 is 13 amino acids long. Trimming removed 2 bases from V and 4 bases from J, with 8 bases in between. The CDR3 DNA reads as TGTGCCAGCAGTGAAAAGCGGCTCTATGGCTACACCTTC. Amino acids: CASSEKRLYGYTF.

The chain couples TRBV2 to TRBJ1-3, with TRBD1 matching over 9 bases. This CDR3 comprises 14 residues. With 9 bases clipped from V and 3 bases from J, the junction kept 6 bases outside the gene matches. Germline lookup yields CDR1 SNHLY and CDR2 FYNNEI. The CDR3, as DNA: TGTGCCAGAAGGGACAGGGCGAATGGAAACACCATATATTTT. It is translated as CARRDRANGNTIYF.

V gene TRBV15 combines with J gene TRBJ1-2; D unresolved. Germline V lookup: CDR1 LNHNV, CDR2 YYDKDF (reference sequence). Trimming took 4 bases from V and 4 from J, leaving 16 bases between them. This CDR3 region has 15 residues. In DNA, the CDR3 is TGTGCCACCAGCAAGAACGGTGACACTCTCTATGGCTACACCTTC. This translates into CATSKNGDTLYGYTF.

The rearrangement uses TRBV2 and TRBJ2-3; TRBD2 agrees at 14 bases. The length of the CDR3 is 16 residues. CDR1 and CDR2 from the germline V gene are SNHLY and FYNNEI. The J segment lost 1 base and the V segment lost 9 bases, leaving 6 bases of the junction unmatched. CDR3 loop: CARGLAGGPRTDTQYF. The CDR3 DNA follows: TGTGCCAGAGGACTAGCGGGGGGCCCCCGCACAGATACGCAGTATTTT.

This chain connects TRBV5-6 to TRBJ2-7; no definite D call. Trimming took 2 bases from V and 6 from J, leaving 9 bases between them. The germline V gene has CDR1 SGHDT and CDR2 YYEEEE. The CDR3 is 12 residues long. CDR3 region: CASSFSVTEQYF. CDR3 DNA sequence: TGTGCCAGCAGCTTTAGTGTAACCGAGCAGTACTTC.

The chain links TRBV19 to TRBJ1-5; D ambiguous. Trimming removed 1 base from V and 4 bases from J, with 5 bases in between. In germline, CDR1 is LNHDA, CDR2 SQIVND (reference sequence). The CDR3 is 13 amino acids. CDR3 in amino acids: CASSIAVNQPQHF. As DNA, the CDR3 is TGTGCCAGTAGTATAGCGGTGAATCAGCCCCAGCATTTT.

The CDR3, as DNA: TGTGCCAGCAGCCACAGGAGGGACAGGGGGCAACCCTATGGCTACACCTTC. This encodes CASSHRRDRGQPYGYTF. The chain carries TRBV3-1 (or the pseudogene TRBV3-2) and TRBJ1-2, with 12 nucleotides matching TRBD1. Germline CDR1 and CDR2: LGHDT and YNNKEL (reference sequence). CDR3 length: 17 amino acids. The trim removed 3 bases at V and 4 bases at J, leaving 9 bases unmatched.

The genes are TRBV28 and TRBJ2-1; 12 positions match TRBD2. Germline trimming cut 2 bases from V and 16 bases from J; bases unmatched to any gene: 6. This CDR3 is 13 amino acids long. Germline CDR1 reads MDHEN; CDR2 reads SYDVKM. The CDR3 region is CASSLASGRAGFF. As DNA, the CDR3 is TGTGCCAGCAGTTTAGCTAGCGGGAGGGCCGGATTCTTC.

In its sample, this clone was seen a few times. The rearrangement joins TRBV5-8 to TRBJ1-2; no reliable D call. V lost 1 base, J lost 2 bases, and 6 bases lay in between. This CDR3 has 13 amino acids. The germline V gene encodes CDR1 SGHTS and CDR2 YDEGEE. CDR3 coding DNA: TGTGCCAGCAGCTTGTTCGGGAACTATGGCTACACCTTC. Translated: CASSLFGNYGYTF.

This chain connects TRBV6-2 or TRBV6-3 to TRBJ1-2; no clear D. The germline V gene has CDR1 MNHEY and CDR2 SVGEGT. V shed 2 bases and J shed 6 bases, with 16 bases lying between them. The CDR3 runs 15 residues. The CDR3 is CASSYPGRVLDGYTF. CDR3 bases: TGTGCCAGCAGTTACCCCGGGAGGGTCCTCGATGGCTACACCTTC.

The chain recombines TRBV13 with TRBJ2-1; 12 bases are shared with TRBD2. J was trimmed by 8 bases and V by 5 bases; bases with no gene match: 7. The CDR3 length is 15 residues. Germline V gene data show CDR1 as PRHDT and CDR2 as FYEKMQ (reference sequence). Here the CDR3 reads CASSTRTSGTHEQFF. The DNA for the CDR3 is TGTGCCAGCAGCACTAGGACTAGCGGGACCCATGAGCAGTTCTTC.

The genes are TRBV19 and TRBJ1-2; 7 bases fit TRBD1. The germline gives CDR1 LNHDA, CDR2 SQIVND (reference sequence). Unmatched junction bases numbered 6, after V lost 1 base and J lost 10 bases. This CDR3 has 13 residues. The CDR3 reads CASSIALGQDYTF. CDR3 nucleotides: TGTGCCAGTAGTATAGCCCTAGGACAGGACTACACCTTC.

V usage is TRBV7-9 and J usage is TRBJ1-6, with a weak D call TRBD1 (6 bases). Germline V gene sequence: CDR1 SEHNR, CDR2 FQNEAQ (reference sequence). The CDR3 has 16 residues. V lost 2 bases and J lost 4, with 12 bases in between. This CDR3 is CASSLSGAEYNSPLHF. In DNA form, the CDR3 reads TGTGCCAGCAGCTTATCAGGGGCGGAATATAATTCACCCCTCCACTTT.

This chain connects TRBV3-1 (or the pseudogene TRBV3-2) to TRBJ2-1; D may be TRBD2 (6 bases). CDR1 is LGHDT and CDR2 is YNNKEL in the germline V gene (reference sequence). CDR3 size: 15 residues. V lost 8 bases to trimming and J lost 0 bases, with 14 bases between them. DNA for the CDR3: TGTGCCAGCGCTGAAGGAGGGAGCTCCTACAATGAGCAGTTCTTC. Its translation is CASAEGGSSYNEQFF.

The J gene is TRBJ2-7, the V gene TRBV24-1; weak D call: TRBD1 (5 bases). The germline CDR1 and CDR2 sequences are KGHDR and SFDVKD. The V and J ends lost 5 bases and 6 bases respectively, with 13 bases between them. The CDR3 sequence is 13 residues long. CDR3 sequence: CATSAASGIEQYF. The CDR3 bases are TGTGCCACCAGTGCCGCATCAGGGATCGAGCAGTACTTC.

The V and J genes are TRBV24-1 and TRBJ1-2; 10 bases align to TRBD1. Germline-derived CDR1 and CDR2 are KGHDR and SFDVKD. V lost 7 bases to trimming and J lost 6 bases; unmatched junction nucleotides: 4. CDR3 size: 13 residues. The CDR3: CATRAGTGDGYTF. As DNA, the CDR3 is TGTGCCACCAGAGCCGGGACAGGGGATGGCTACACCTTC.

The chain uses TRBV30 and TRBJ2-7, with D hard to call. From germline, CDR1 is GTSNPN and CDR2 SVGIG (reference sequence). The CDR3 contains 11 residues. V was shortened by 0 bases and J by 7 bases, with 7 bases between the two germline ends. The CDR3 reads CAWSVSREQYF. Here the CDR3 DNA reads TGTGCCTGGAGTGTTTCGCGGGAGCAGTACTTC. Variable domain in full (rest from reference TRBV30 and TRBJ2-7): SQTIHQWPATLVQPVGSPLSLECTVEGTSNPNLYWYRQAAGRGLQLLFYSVGIGQISSEVPQNLSASRPQDRQFILSSKKLLLSDSGFYLCAWSVSREQYFGPGTRLTVT.